This T cell receptor beta chain appears in the sequencing data of a study of T-cell memory formation after mild COVID-19. Whole-study context: The study found TCR clusters largely donor specific. Findings and limits, study-wide: Clones that shrank (day 15 to 85) were balanced CD4/CD8, whereas later expanders leaned CD4+.

This clonotype was counted at least ten times. Its target is not known. One entry per CDR3 protein, called by TCRdb with MiXCR from the 5' RACE reads. The sample includes some 150,000 distinct CDR3 sequences, about 19% of them seen just once. The V segment lost 4 bases and the J segment 0 bases; nucleotides outside the gene matches: 3. Germline CDR1 reads SGHAT; CDR2 reads FQNNGV. The CDR3 loop spans 14 amino acids. The chain uses TRBV11-2 and TRBJ2-7; 7 bases agree with TRBD1. The source material was PBMCs or a T cell subset sorted from them (not recorded which). The clonotype comes from an adult woman who had mild COVID-19 (a few samples of this study predate the infection). Cell type and time point are not known. CDR3 region: CASSWGQSSYEQYF. The CDR3 bases are TGTGCCAGCAGCTGGGGACAGTCCTCCTACGAGCAGTACTTC. The full variable domain, in which reference TRBV11-2 and TRBJ2-7 provide the parts outside the CDR3, is EAGVAQSPRYKIIEKRQSVAFWCNPISGHATLYWYQQILGQGPKLLIQFQNNGVVDDSQLPKDRFSAERLKGVDSTLKIQPAKLEDSAVYLCASSWGQSSYEQYFGPGTRLTVT.